Listed below are T cell receptor beta chains from one sample, sequenced in a study of beta chain features in type 1 diabetes. The table came from immunoSEQ multiplex PCR; TCRdb's copy has only in-frame clones and leaves some out. This sample carries 40,000 or so clones, approximately 56% of them seen once, and the ten largest clones take 2.1%. Sequencing used Tregs from blood. Source of these receptors: a woman aged 18-29 years in good health. Each CDR3 is given with its conserved first and last residue. The D gene is left open where the match is weak.

j_call cdr3_length d_call v_call cdr3_aa
TRBJ1-1 13 NA TRBV6-1 CASSENGLTEAFF
TRBJ1-2 15 TRBD1 TRBV6-5 CASSLNFDRGGGYTF
TRBJ1-2 14 TRBD1 TRBV6-6 CAGSYFRAGGGYTF
TRBJ2-4 15 NA TRBV7-2 CASSLGGPAKNIQYF
TRBJ2-1 17 NA TRBV15 CATSRSSRGRPWGEQFF
TRBJ1-1 15 NA TRBV6-5 CASSRGQTMNTEAFF
TRBJ2-5 12 NA TRBV5-6 CASSSPEQTQYF
TRBJ1-1 15 TRBD1 TRBV6-5 CASSYSDRAGRKAFF
TRBJ1-3 15 TRBD1 TRBV11-2 CASSFQQGTGNTIYF
TRBJ2-3 14 NA TRBV5-1 CASSPGNPADTQYF
TRBJ1-5 15 TRBD1 TRBV28 CASSSGQGGNQPQHF
TRBJ2-1 15 TRBD2 TRBV6-5 CASTSGGPSRNEQFF
TRBJ1-2 15 TRBD1 TRBV6-5 CASRAEPGQHYAYTF
TRBJ2-7 17 TRBD1 TRBV4-1 CASSTHPTGQGTHEQYF
TRBJ1-2 14 NA TRBV5-1 CASRPGAALYGYTF
TRBJ2-2 17 TRBD1 TRBV25-1 CASSATLGQGGTGELFF
TRBJ2-3 13 TRBD2 TRBV27 CASRREYVDTQYF
TRBJ1-5 15 NA TRBV6-1 CASRPDWNSNQPQHF
TRBJ1-5 14 TRBD1 TRBV6-1 CASRDREFGQPQHF
TRBJ2-7 15 TRBD1 TRBV5-5 CASSEYRDRGGEQYF
TRBJ2-5 16 NA TRBV7-9 CASSLEEWVNQETQYF
TRBJ2-2 14 NA TRBV5-4 CASSLQGFTGELFF
TRBJ2-7 15 TRBD1 TRBV9 CASSGEDRGPYEQYF
TRBJ2-1 16 NA TRBV7-9 CASSLIADTIYNEQFF
TRBJ2-7 15 TRBD1 TRBV7-9 CASTVLQGAGHEQYF
TRBJ2-3 15 TRBD2 TRBV5-1 CASSWTGGLQDTQYF
TRBJ1-2 13 TRBD1 TRBV28 CASSLGRGDGYTF
TRBJ2-1 13 TRBD2 TRBV28 CASKLADSNEQFF
TRBJ2-2 16 TRBD1 TRBV7-2 CASSLRTGRSSGELFF
TRBJ2-7 19 TRBD2 TRBV5-1 CASSLGEINLAGSTREQYF
TRBJ2-6 17 TRBD1 TRBV27 CASSPDRGSSGANVLTF
TRBJ2-3 18 NA TRBV5-6 CASSGGPYREPSTDTQYF
TRBJ2-1 18 TRBD2 TRBV7-2 CASSLEGTSGRFYNEQFF
TRBJ1-1 13 NA TRBV7-2 CASSLMGGTEAFF
TRBJ1-1 14 NA TRBV2 CASSEALQGRRAFF
TRBJ2-2 15 NA TRBV15 CATSRDGGYTGELFF
TRBJ2-7 15 NA TRBV13 CASSRMGLYSYEQYF
TRBJ1-5 15 TRBD1 TRBV28 CASRGTGLRNQPQHF
TRBJ1-2 14 NA TRBV5-1 CASSQGRGSGGYTF
TRBJ2-2 16 NA TRBV11-2 CASSPATGAVTGELFF
TRBJ2-3 15 TRBD1 TRBV27 CASSSAGTGPDTQYF
TRBJ1-2 15 TRBD1 TRBV28 CASITGRQGAGGYTF
TRBJ2-7 20 TRBD2 TRBV10-3 CAISESAVSLAGGYSIEQYF
TRBJ1-2 14 NA TRBV25-1 CASSAPGTRYGYTF
TRBJ1-1 12 NA TRBV30 CAWADTYTEAFF
TRBJ2-7 12 NA TRBV29-1 CSVEVAGVEQYF
TRBJ1-1 15 NA TRBV18 CASSMTGGPRAEAFF
TRBJ1-1 14 NA TRBV5-5 CASTMRGGRVEAFF
NA 15 TRBD2 TRBV7-2 CASRPAGGSSYEQYF
TRBJ2-1 12 NA TRBV19 CAAPGSYNEQFF
TRBJ2-7 15 TRBD2 TRBV25-1 CASRISGKMGGEQYF
TRBJ1-4 15 TRBD1 TRBV6-5 CASTSVDRGSGKLFF
TRBJ2-1 18 TRBD2 TRBV4-1 CASSQWGDYARRTNEQFF